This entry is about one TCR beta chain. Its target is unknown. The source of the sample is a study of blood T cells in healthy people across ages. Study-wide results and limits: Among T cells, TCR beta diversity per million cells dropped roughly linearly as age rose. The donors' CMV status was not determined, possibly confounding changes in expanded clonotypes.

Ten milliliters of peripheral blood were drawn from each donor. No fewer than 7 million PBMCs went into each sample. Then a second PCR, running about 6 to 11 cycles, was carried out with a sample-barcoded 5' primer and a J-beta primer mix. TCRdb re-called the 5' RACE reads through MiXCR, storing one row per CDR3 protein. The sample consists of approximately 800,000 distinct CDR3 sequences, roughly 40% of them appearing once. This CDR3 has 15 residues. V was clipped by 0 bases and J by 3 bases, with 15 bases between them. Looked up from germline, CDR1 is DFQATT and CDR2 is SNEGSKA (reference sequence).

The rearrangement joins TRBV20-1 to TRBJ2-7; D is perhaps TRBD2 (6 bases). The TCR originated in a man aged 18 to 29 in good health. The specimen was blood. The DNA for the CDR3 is TGCAGTGCTAGAGATACGCGGGGCGCTGTCTACGAGCAGTACTTC. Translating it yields CSARDTRGAVYEQYF.